One sample yielded the 14 T cell receptor beta chains listed below, sequenced in a study of radiotherapy plus CTLA-4 blockade in lung cancer. This table comes from immunoSEQ multiplex PCR, and its TCRdb copy is limited to in-frame clones, with some not included. The table has about 98,000 clones, approximately 78% seen once; the top ten hold around 3.7%. The sample was peripheral blood, taken from a patient treated with radiotherapy plus ipilimumab. The receptor set was obtained from a human donor with non-small cell lung cancer who had a partial response to radiotherapy plus ipilimumab.

The genes are TRBV19 and TRBJ1-1, with a possible D match to TRBD1 (5 bases). Germline V CDR1 and CDR2: LNHDA, SQIVND (reference sequence). The CDR3 has 14 residues. The V end was cut by 3 bases, the J end by 8 bases, with 16 bases between. The CDR3 loop reads CASSIQGPGGEAFF. CDR3 DNA: TGTGCCAGTAGTATTCAGGGCCCCGGGGGGGAAGCTTTCTTT.

The V gene is TRBV11-3, the J gene TRBJ1-1; D gene unclear. Trimming left V 1 base short and J 0 bases short, with 6 bases between. CDR3 length equals 14 residues. Germline V gene sequence: CDR1 SGHNT, CDR2 YENEEA. The CDR3 DNA sequence: TGTGCCAGCAGCTTAGCGGGAGTGAACACTGAAGCTTTCTTT. This translates into CASSLAGVNTEAFF.

This chain connects TRBV25-1 to TRBJ1-1; D unresolved. Germline values: CDR1 MGHDK, CDR2 SYGVNS. V was trimmed by 6 bases and J by 2 bases, leaving 10 bases between them. The CDR3 runs to 13 residues. In nucleotides, the CDR3 is TGTGCCAGCAGCCTAGCAGCCAACACTGAAGCTTTCTTT. Residues: CASSLAANTEAFF.

The chain carries TRBV2 and TRBJ2-3; 10 nucleotides match TRBD2. CDR1 is SNHLY and CDR2 is FYNNEI in the germline V gene. V lost 6 bases and J lost 2; bases outside the gene matches: 5. The CDR3 length is 15 residues. CDR3 in amino acids: CASRGGLAYTDTQYF. The CDR3, as DNA: TGTGCCAGCAGGGGGGGACTAGCGTACACAGATACGCAGTATTTT.

The chain carries TRBV19 and TRBJ2-2; TRBD2 is a possible D gene (6 bases). Germline V gives CDR1 LNHDA, CDR2 SQIVND (reference sequence). V lost 7 bases and J lost 3, with 15 bases in between. The CDR3 runs to 15 residues. The CDR3 nucleotides read TGTGCCAGTACCTCATGGGGGACTCACACCGGGGAGCTGTTTTTT. Amino acids: CASTSWGTHTGELFF.

The V gene is TRBV19, the J gene TRBJ1-2; D remains ambiguous. CDR3 size: 14 residues. V gave up 6 bases and J gave up 3 bases, with 14 bases separating them. The germline gives CDR1 LNHDA, CDR2 SQIVND (reference sequence). Here the CDR3 reads CASSVTQGDYGYTF. The CDR3 DNA reads TGTGCCAGTAGCGTGACCCAAGGAGACTATGGCTACACCTTC.

The chain links TRBV25-1 to TRBJ2-3; the match to TRBD2 covers 9 bases. The CDR3 extends over 16 amino acids. Germline lookup yields CDR1 MGHDK and CDR2 SYGVNS. V gave up 0 bases and J gave up 6 bases; unmatched junction bases: 7. The CDR3 DNA reads as TGTGCCAGCAGTGAATATGGTCGCGGGAGGGGTGATACGCAGTATTTT. It yields the protein CASSEYGRGRGDTQYF.

This chain uses TRBV19 with TRBJ1-1; a weak D match, TRBD1 (6 bases). Between the trimmed V and J ends, which lost 11 bases and 1 base, there was a span of 14 bases. Germline V gives CDR1 LNHDA, CDR2 SQIVND (reference sequence). There are 13 residues in the CDR3. The CDR3 coding sequence is TGTGCCCTAGGAGGGGGGGCGAACACTGAAGCTTTCTTT. Protein: CALGGGANTEAFF.

The J gene is TRBJ2-1, the V gene TRBV7-8; 9 bases map to TRBD1. Germline V gene lookup returns CDR1 SGHVS and CDR2 FQNEAQ. The CDR3 contains 15 residues. With 2 bases clipped from V and 3 bases from J, the junction kept 2 bases outside the gene matches. The CDR3 DNA follows: TGTGCCAGCAGCTTAAGGGACAGGGTCTACAATGAGCAGTTCTTC. It codes for CASSLRDRVYNEQFF. The entire variable domain, with the rest obtained from reference TRBV7-8 and TRBJ2-1, is as follows: GAGVSQSPRYKVAKRGQDVALRCDPISGHVSLFWYQQALGQGPEFLTYFQNEAQLDKSGLPSDRFFAERPEGSVSTLKIQRTQQEDSAVYLCASSLRDRVYNEQFFGPGTRLTVL.

The chain carries TRBV18 and TRBJ2-1, with 9 bases fitting TRBD1. The V gene end was trimmed by 6 bases and the J gene end by 8 bases; junction bases not matched to a gene: 5. The germline CDR1 and CDR2 sequences are KGHSH and LQKENI. The CDR3 runs to 13 residues. In nucleotides, the CDR3 is TGTGCCAGCTCCCGCTGGACAGGGGATGAGCAGTTCTTC. Encoded protein: CASSRWTGDEQFF.

The rearrangement joins TRBV27 to TRBJ2-7; 8 nucleotides line up with TRBD1. Germline lookup yields CDR1 MNHEY and CDR2 SMNVEV (reference sequence). This CDR3 is built from 12 residues. V trimming: 8 bases; J trimming: 5 bases; junction bases outside the gene matches: 5. CDR3 in amino acids: CASPVTGDEQYF. CDR3 coding DNA: TGTGCCAGCCCTGTGACAGGGGACGAGCAGTACTTC.

This clone has a handful of counts. The rearrangement links TRBV11-2 to TRBJ2-5; 8 nucleotides line up with TRBD1. After removal of 7 bases from V and 4 bases from J, the junction contained 8 bases not matched to a gene. This CDR3 comprises 14 residues. CDR1 is SGHAT and CDR2 is FQNNGV in the germline V gene. Here the CDR3 reads CASNRQGPRETQYF. For the CDR3, the DNA is TGTGCCAGCAACCGACAGGGGCCGCGAGAGACCCAGTACTTC.

The chain has TRBV7-2 and TRBJ1-1, with 7 nucleotides matching TRBD1. The length of the CDR3 is 13 residues. Germline-derived CDR1 and CDR2 are SGHTA and FQGNSA. The junction had 11 bases not matched to a gene; V was cut back by 5 bases and J by 11 bases. The CDR3 nucleotides are TGTGCCAGCAGCCCAAACCAGGGGGGTTACGCTTTCTTT. Protein: CASSPNQGGYAFF.

The chain carries TRBV5-4 and TRBJ2-6, with D hard to call. Trimming pared 0 bases from V and 0 bases from J, leaving 4 bases between. Germline CDR1 SGHNT, CDR2 YYREEE (reference sequence). CDR3 size: 15 residues. CDR3 nucleotides: TGTGCCAGCAGCTTGGCAGACTCTGGGGCCAACGTCCTGACTTTC. Translation: CASSLADSGANVLTF. The full variable domain, in which reference TRBV5-4 and TRBJ2-6 provide the parts outside the CDR3, is ETGVTQSPTHLIKTRGQQVTLRCSSQSGHNTVSWYQQALGQGPQFIFQYYREEENGRGNFPPRFSGLQFPNYSSELNVNALELDDSALYLCASSLADSGANVLTFGAGSRLTVL.